This T cell receptor (beta chain) is from a study of blood T cell repertoires in COVID-19. Study as a whole: There were acute and convalescent COVID-19 samples, and they came from the United States, Italy and Spain. Nucleic acid was either cDNA or gDNA, and it came from T cells, B-cell-depleted T cells, or PBMCs.

Original methodology: Reference gene primer amplification gave estimated nucleated cell counts. Assay: immunoSEQ multiplex PCR; the TCRdb copy retains only in-frame clones and omits some. V, J and clone size reflect that table, while D and trimming were determined from the DNA. The data hold roughly 110,000 clones, with around 90% observed a single time. Germline CDR1 LGHNA, CDR2 YNFKEQ. With 2 bases clipped from V and 6 bases from J, the junction kept 6 bases outside the gene matches. The CDR3 runs to 15 residues. Sequencing was carried out using peripheral blood. The source is a woman aged 30 to 39 with acute or convalescent COVID-19. The rearrangement joins TRBV4-2 to TRBJ1-5; 8 bases are a match to TRBD1. The CDR3 DNA reads as TGTGCCAGCAGCCAACCCGACAGGGGTCCTCAGCCCCAGCATTTT. Amino acids: CASSQPDRGPQPQHF.